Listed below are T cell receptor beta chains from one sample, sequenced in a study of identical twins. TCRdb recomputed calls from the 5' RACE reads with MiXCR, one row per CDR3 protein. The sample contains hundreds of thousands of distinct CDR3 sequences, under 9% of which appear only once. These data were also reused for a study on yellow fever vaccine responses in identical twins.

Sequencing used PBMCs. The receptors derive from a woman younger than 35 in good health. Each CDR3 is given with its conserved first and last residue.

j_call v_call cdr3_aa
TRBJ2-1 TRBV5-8 CASSLLAVAYNEQFF
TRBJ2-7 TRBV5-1 CASSLERGATYEQYF
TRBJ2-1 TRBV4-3 CASSQRLAGSYNEQFF
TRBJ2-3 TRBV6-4 CASSDSMGSTDTQYF
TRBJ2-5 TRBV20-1 CSARGAWTGEETQYF
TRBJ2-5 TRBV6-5 CASSYSTSRGETQYF
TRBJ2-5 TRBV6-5 CASSYGMTSGRGGETQYF
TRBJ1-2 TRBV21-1 CASSKAGTPGGYGYTF
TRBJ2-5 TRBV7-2 CASSPSGTMYQETQYF
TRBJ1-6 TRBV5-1 CASSLGSSTGSSPLHF
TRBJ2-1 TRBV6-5 CASSYIPGTGANNEQFF
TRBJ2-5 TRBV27 CASSKRYQETQYF
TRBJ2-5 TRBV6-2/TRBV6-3 CASTQRQGASRETQYF
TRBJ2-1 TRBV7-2 CASSPYQGEGDNEQFF
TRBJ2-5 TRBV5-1 CASGNGPGETQYF
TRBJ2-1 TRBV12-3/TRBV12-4 CASSFLPGEQFF
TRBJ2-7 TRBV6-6 CASSYGQATGYF
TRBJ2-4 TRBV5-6 CAKNIQYF
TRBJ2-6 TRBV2 CAISETPGRPISGANVLTF
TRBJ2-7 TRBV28 CASNGWRSAYEQYF
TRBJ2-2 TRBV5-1 CASSFDRAIGELFF
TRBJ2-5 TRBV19 CASSSSGSYSETQYF
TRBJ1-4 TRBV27 CASSTTGVNEKLFF
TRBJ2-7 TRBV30 CAWSGGAYEQYF
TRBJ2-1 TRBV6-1 CASRHTGEGQSSYNEQFF
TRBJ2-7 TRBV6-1 CATSLKTGSSYEQYF
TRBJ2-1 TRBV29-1 CSVEDRRRAGPYNEQFF
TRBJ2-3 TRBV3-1 CASSQLAAGTDTQYF
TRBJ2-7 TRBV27 CASSFGQGGAYEQYF
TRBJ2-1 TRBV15 CATSRTGTSVEEQFF
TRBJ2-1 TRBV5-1 CASSLVPAGLHNEQFF
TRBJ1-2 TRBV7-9 CASSSGLLAYGYTF
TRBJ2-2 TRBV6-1 CASRGDWNTGELFF
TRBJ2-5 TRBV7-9 CASSPGTAYQETQYF
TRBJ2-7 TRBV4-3 CASSQDWTSGSNEQYF
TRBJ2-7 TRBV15 CATSTLPGLAGLYEQYF
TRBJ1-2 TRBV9 CASSVTGGGYGYTF
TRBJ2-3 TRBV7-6 CASSLVKDGTDTQYF
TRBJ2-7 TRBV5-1 CASSLGSFWEQYF
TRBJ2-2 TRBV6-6 CASRGGPGELFF
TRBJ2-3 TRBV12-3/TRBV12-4 CASSLIGLGTDTQYF
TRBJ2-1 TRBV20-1 CSARCLAGGGEQFF
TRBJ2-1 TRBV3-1 CASSQVGQGYNEQFF
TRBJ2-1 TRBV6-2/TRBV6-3 CASSYSMEDSYNEQFF